This T cell receptor (beta chain) was identified in a study of cytomegalovirus exposure and HLA in healthy donors. This clone was recorded a few times. Its antigen is still unknown. 60 Vbeta and 13 Jbeta primers were used in PCR. The data were produced by immunoSEQ multiplex PCR, yet TCRdb's version contains in-frame clones alone and is incomplete. The table has about 200,000 clones, over 9.5% seen once; the top ten hold about 7.8%. Germline CDR1 MNHEY, CDR2 SVGAGI. The CDR3 runs to 11 residues. Deletions cut 5 bases from V and 8 bases from J, with 10 bases between. Study-level findings and limits: Relative to equally common others, HLA-associated TCR beta chains showed greater clonal expansion in a later analysis. A link between a missense DCLRE1C variant and TCR beta V- and J-gene trimming emerged from a later analysis.

This sequence was found in a man in his fifties or sixties in good health and CMV-seropositive. The sequenced sample was PBMCs. The genes are TRBV6-5 and TRBJ2-7; a weak D match, TRBD2 (6 bases). CDR3: CASSKGLKQYF. The CDR3 DNA reads as TGTGCCAGCAGTAAAGGACTAAAGCAGTACTTC.